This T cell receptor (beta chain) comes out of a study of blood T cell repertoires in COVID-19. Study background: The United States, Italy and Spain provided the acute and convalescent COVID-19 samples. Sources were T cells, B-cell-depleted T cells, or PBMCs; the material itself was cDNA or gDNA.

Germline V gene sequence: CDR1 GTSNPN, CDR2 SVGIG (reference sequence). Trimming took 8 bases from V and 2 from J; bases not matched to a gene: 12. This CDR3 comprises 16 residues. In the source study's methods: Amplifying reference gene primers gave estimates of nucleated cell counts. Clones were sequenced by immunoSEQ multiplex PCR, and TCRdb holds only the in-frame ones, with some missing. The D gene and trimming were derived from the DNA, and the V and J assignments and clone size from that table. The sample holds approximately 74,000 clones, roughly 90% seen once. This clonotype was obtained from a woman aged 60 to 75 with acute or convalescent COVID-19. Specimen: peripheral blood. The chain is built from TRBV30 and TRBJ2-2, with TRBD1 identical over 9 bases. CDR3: CAASTGTGINTGELFF. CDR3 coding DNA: TGTGCCGCCTCGACCGGGACAGGGATTAACACCGGGGAGCTGTTTTTT.